What follows describes a single T cell receptor (beta chain). TCRdb's table, derived via immunoSEQ multiplex PCR, lists solely in-frame clones and lacks some. Counted here are about 38,000 clones, 82% occurring once; the ten biggest clones make up around 20%. The data are from a study of PD-L1 blockade in urothelial cancer. The length of the CDR3 is 15 residues. Per the germline V gene, CDR1 is SGHRS and CDR2 is YFSETQ. The J segment lost 4 bases and the V segment lost 4 bases, leaving 5 bases of the junction unmatched. The rearrangement joins TRBV5-1 to TRBJ2-2; 9 bases line up with TRBD1. The sequencing here drew on PBMCs, taken around atezolizumab (anti-PD-L1) treatment. This sequence originates from a man in his sixties with urothelial cancer. CDR3 coding DNA: TGCGCCAGCAGCCGGGACAGGGAGTCCACCGGGGAGCTGTTTTTT. Its translation: CASSRDRESTGELFF.